Listed below are T cell receptor beta chains from one sample, sequenced in a study of T cell changes during pregnancy in multiple sclerosis. Sequencing used immunoSEQ multiplex PCR; TCRdb keeps in-frame clones, though not all of them. The profile shows about 50,000 clones, under 95% of them singletons. This sample comprised CD8+ T cells from peripheral blood mononuclear cells, obtained before pregnancy. The receptors were sampled from a female donor with multiple sclerosis, enrolled in a pregnancy study. CDR3s include the opening cysteine and the closing phenylalanine or tryptophan. The D gene is left open where the match is weak. Expanded clones get a size class; other rows say once, few or many, or leave the size out.

D | J | size | V | DNA | CDR3
NA | TRBJ2-7 | once | TRBV28 | TGTGCCAGCAGTTTAGAAGCTTCCTACGAGCAGTACTTC | CASSLEASYEQYF
TRBD1 | TRBJ2-7 | NA | TRBV7-9 | TGTGCCAGCAGCCCGGACAGGAGTCCCTACGAGCAGTACTTC | CASSPDRSPYEQYF
TRBD2 | TRBJ2-1 | NA | TRBV18 | TGTGCCAGCTCACCAGGGAGCGGGAGCCAAAATGAGCAGTTCTTC | CASSPGSGSQNEQFF
NA | TRBJ2-3 | NA | TRBV5-3 | TGTGCCAGAAGCGTCGCTTGCTGGAGGGCCAGCACAGATACGCAGTATTTT | CARSVACWRASTDTQYF
TRBD2 | TRBJ2-7 | NA | TRBV9 | TGTGCCAGCAGCTCAACCTCTAGCGGAGTTTTGGGCGAGCAGTACTTC | CASSSTSSGVLGEQYF
TRBD1 | TRBJ2-7 | NA | TRBV18 | TGTGCCAGCTCGCCCGGGACAGGGCTCTCCTACGAGCAGTACTTC | CASSPGTGLSYEQYF
TRBD1 | TRBJ2-1 | NA | TRBV4-1 | TGCGCCAGCAGCCAAAAACAGGGGGTCTCCTACAATGAGCAGTTCTTC | CASSQKQGVSYNEQFF
TRBD1 | TRBJ1-5 | NA | TRBV19 | TGTGCCAGTACCTTAGGGGGCTATTATAGCAATCAGCCCCAGCATTTT | CASTLGGYYSNQPQHF
NA | TRBJ1-1 | NA | TRBV5-1 | TGCGCCAGCAGCTTGAACGGTCCCCCCACTGAAGCTTTCTTT | CASSLNGPPTEAFF
NA | TRBJ1-4 | NA | TRBV9 | TGTGCCAGCAGCGTAGTTTCAGGGAGGCAACTGTTTTTT | CASSVVSGRQLFF
NA | TRBJ1-5 | NA | TRBV19 | TGTGCCAGTAGTATGCCCCTCCAGCAGGGCTTTTATAGCAATCAGCCCCAGCATTTT | CASSMPLQQGFYSNQPQHF
TRBD2 | TRBJ2-5 | NA | TRBV5-1 | TGCGCCAGCAGCCACAGCGGGAGTCAGGAAGAGACCCAGTACTTC | CASSHSGSQEETQYF
NA | TRBJ2-7 | NA | TRBV13 | TGTGCCAGCAGCCCCAAGGGCTTAGCGGAAACGGGCGAGCAGTACTTC | CASSPKGLAETGEQYF
NA | TRBJ2-7 | NA | TRBV19 | TGTGCCAGTAGGGTGGAAGGGAGCTCCTACGAGCAGTACTTC | CASRVEGSSYEQYF